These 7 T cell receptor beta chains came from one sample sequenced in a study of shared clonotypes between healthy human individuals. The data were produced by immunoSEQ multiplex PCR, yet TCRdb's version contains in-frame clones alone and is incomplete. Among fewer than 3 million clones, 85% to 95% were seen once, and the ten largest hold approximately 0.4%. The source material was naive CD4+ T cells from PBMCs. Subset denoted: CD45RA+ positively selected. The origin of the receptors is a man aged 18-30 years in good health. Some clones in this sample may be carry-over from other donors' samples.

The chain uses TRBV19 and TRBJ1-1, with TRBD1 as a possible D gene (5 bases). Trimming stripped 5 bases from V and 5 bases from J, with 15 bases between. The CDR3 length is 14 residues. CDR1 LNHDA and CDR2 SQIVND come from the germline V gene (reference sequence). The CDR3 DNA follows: TGTGCCAGTAGTCAATCAGGGTTCGGAACTGAAGCTTTCTTT. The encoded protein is CASSQSGFGTEAFF.

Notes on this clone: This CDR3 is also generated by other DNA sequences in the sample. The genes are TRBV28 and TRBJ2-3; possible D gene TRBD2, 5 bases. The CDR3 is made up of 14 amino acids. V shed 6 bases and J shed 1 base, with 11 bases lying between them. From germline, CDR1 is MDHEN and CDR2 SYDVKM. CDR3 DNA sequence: TGTGCCAGCAGCCCGGCGGGCGGCACAGATACGCAGTATTTT. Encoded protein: CASSPAGGTDTQYF.

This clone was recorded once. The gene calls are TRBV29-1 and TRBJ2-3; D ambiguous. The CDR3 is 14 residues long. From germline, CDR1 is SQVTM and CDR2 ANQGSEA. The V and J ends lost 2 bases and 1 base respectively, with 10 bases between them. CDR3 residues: CSVEKGRRTDTQYF. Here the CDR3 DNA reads TGCAGCGTTGAAAAAGGCCGCCGCACAGATACGCAGTATTTT.

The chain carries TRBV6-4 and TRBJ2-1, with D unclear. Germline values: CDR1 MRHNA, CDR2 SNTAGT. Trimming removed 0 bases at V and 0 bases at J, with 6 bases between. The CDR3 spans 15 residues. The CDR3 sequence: CASSDSPSSYNEQFF. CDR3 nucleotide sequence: TGTGCCAGCAGTGACTCACCTAGCTCCTACAATGAGCAGTTCTTC.

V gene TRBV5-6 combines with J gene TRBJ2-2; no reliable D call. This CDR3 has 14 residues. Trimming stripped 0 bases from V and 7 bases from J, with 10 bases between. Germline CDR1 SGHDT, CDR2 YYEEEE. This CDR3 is CASSLEPVGGELFF. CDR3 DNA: TGTGCCAGCAGCTTGGAACCGGTCGGCGGGGAGCTGTTTTTT.

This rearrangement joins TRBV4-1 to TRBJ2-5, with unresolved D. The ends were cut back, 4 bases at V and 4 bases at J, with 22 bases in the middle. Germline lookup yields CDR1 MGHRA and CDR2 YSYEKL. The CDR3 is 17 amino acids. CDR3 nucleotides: TGCGCCAGCAGCCTACAGACAACCCCGTTGAGTCGAGAGACCCAGTACTTC. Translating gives CASSLQTTPLSRETQYF.

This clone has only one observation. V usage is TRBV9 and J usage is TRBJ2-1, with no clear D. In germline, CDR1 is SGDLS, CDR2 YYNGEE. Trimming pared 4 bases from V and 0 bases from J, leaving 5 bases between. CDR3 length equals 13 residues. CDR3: CASSPSSYNEQFF. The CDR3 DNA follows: TGTGCCAGCAGCCCCAGCTCCTACAATGAGCAGTTCTTC. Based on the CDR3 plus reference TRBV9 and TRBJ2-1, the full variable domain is DSGVTQTPKHLITATGQRVTLRCSPRSGDLSVYWYQQSLDQGLQFLIQYYNGEERAKGNILERFSAQQFPDLHSELNLSSLELGDSALYFCASSPSSYNEQFFGPGTRLTVL.